A selection of T cell receptor beta chains follows, all from one sample in a study of early T cells in non-severe SARS-CoV-2 infection. From the 5' RACE reads, TCRdb called clonotypes with MiXCR, one entry per CDR3 protein. Found here are tens of thousands of distinct CDR3 sequences, about 6.1% of them singletons; the top ten hold 4.5% to 6%. Sequenced input: whole blood. Receptors originate from an adult who was a healthcare worker with PCR-confirmed SARS-CoV-2 infection or an uninfected control (not recorded which). Each CDR3 is given with its conserved first and last residue. D genes are given only for firm matches. A clone size is listed for some rows: how often the clone was seen (once, few, many), or a class if it is expanded.

J | D | size | V | CDR3 | DNA
TRBJ1-4 | TRBD1 | many | TRBV28 | CASSLGDRVEKLFF | TGTGCCAGCAGTTTAGGAGACAGGGTTGAAAAACTGTTTTTT
TRBJ2-3 | TRBD2 | many | TRBV20-1 | CSAQASGGASVTQYF | TGCAGTGCCCAAGCTAGCGGGGGGGCAAGTGTTACGCAGTATTTT
TRBJ2-3 | TRBD2 | many | TRBV28 | CASLRGRGGRTDTQYF | TGTGCCAGCCTGAGAGGGCGGGGGGGCCGGACAGATACGCAGTATTTT
TRBJ2-2 | NA | many | TRBV28 | CATMGSLNTGELFF | TGTGCCACCATGGGCAGTTTGAACACCGGGGAGCTGTTTTTT
TRBJ2-1 | NA | many | TRBV9 | CASSVARHGGPYNEQFF | TGTGCCAGCAGCGTAGCTCGGCACGGGGGCCCCTACAATGAGCAGTTCTTC
TRBJ1-4 | NA | NA | TRBV28 | CASQVNEKLFF | TGTGCCAGCCAGGTTAATGAAAAACTGTTTTTT
TRBJ2-1 | NA | many | TRBV30 | CAWSDRLISYNEQFF | TGTGCCTGGAGCGATCGTCTCATCTCCTACAATGAGCAGTTCTTC
TRBJ2-3 | NA | many | TRBV6-2/TRBV6-3 | CASRGVSTDTQYF | TGTGCCAGCCGTGGGGTAAGCACAGATACGCAGTATTTT
TRBJ2-1 | NA | NA | TRBV20-1 | CSAPDMTTYNEQFF | TGCAGTGCGCCCGATATGACTACTTACAATGAGCAGTTCTTC
TRBJ2-5 | TRBD2 | NA | TRBV5-1 | CASSLFGGETQYF | TGCGCCAGCAGCTTGTTCGGGGGGGAGACCCAGTACTTC
TRBJ2-4 | NA | few | TRBV2 | CASRSLRENIQYF | TGTGCCAGCAGGAGCCTCCGGGAAAACATTCAGTACTTC
TRBJ1-5 | NA | many | TRBV7-9 | CASSSSHGASQPQHF | TGTGCCAGCAGCTCCTCCCACGGAGCCTCTCAGCCCCAGCATTTT
TRBJ1-6 | NA | many | TRBV28 | CASSLRESPLHF | TGTGCCAGCAGTCTTCGAGAGTCACCCCTCCACTTT
TRBJ2-5 | NA | few | TRBV29-1 | CSVTPGGTGETQYF | TGCAGCGTGACCCCAGGGGGGACGGGAGAGACCCAGTACTTC
TRBJ2-3 | TRBD2 | many | TRBV7-6 | CASSLRTSGDFTDTQYF | TGTGCCAGCAGCCTCAGGACTAGCGGGGATTTCACAGATACGCAGTATTTT
TRBJ2-7 | NA | few | TRBV29-1 | CSVSTRDNTYEQYF | TGCAGCGTGTCCACTCGGGACAACACCTACGAGCAGTACTTC
TRBJ1-1 | NA | many | TRBV4-1 | CASSQGPGGPTEAFF | TGCGCCAGCAGCCAAGGGCCCGGGGGGCCCACTGAAGCTTTCTTT
TRBJ2-1 | TRBD2 | many | TRBV6-5 | CASSYVAGGYNEQFF | TGTGCCAGCAGTTACGTAGCGGGGGGGTACAATGAGCAGTTCTTC
TRBJ2-1 | NA | many | TRBV5-1 | CASSLSLSGGSRDEQFF | TGCGCCAGCAGCTTGTCACTATCCGGGGGCTCAAGGGATGAGCAGTTCTTC
TRBJ2-1 | TRBD2 | many | TRBV20-1 | CSARGLAGGYNEQFF | TGCAGTGCTAGGGGACTAGCGGGGGGGTACAATGAGCAGTTCTTC
TRBJ2-2 | TRBD2 | few | TRBV28 | CASSFGLAGTGELFF | TGTGCCAGCAGTTTTGGACTAGCGGGGACCGGGGAGCTGTTTTTT
TRBJ1-2 | NA | NA | TRBV6-6 | CASSYSPHRVGGYTF | TGTGCCAGCAGTTACTCTCCCCACAGGGTCGGAGGCTACACCTTC
TRBJ2-1 | NA | NA | TRBV6-5 | CASNPLFHNEQFF | TGTGCCAGCAACCCCCTCTTCCACAATGAGCAGTTCTTC
TRBJ2-5 | NA | many | TRBV5-1 | CASSFRGFHQETQYF | TGCGCCAGCAGCTTTAGGGGGTTCCACCAAGAGACCCAGTACTTC
TRBJ2-3 | NA | NA | TRBV28 | CASSSPAGTDTQYF | TGTGCCAGCAGTTCACCAGCGGGCACAGATACGCAGTATTTT
TRBJ2-3 | TRBD2 | many | TRBV4-3 | CASSQVAGGATDTQYF | TGCGCCAGCAGCCAAGTCGCGGGGGGGGCGACAGATACGCAGTATTTT
TRBJ1-1 | NA | few | TRBV7-2 | CASSLLGTDTEAFF | TGTGCCAGCAGCTTACTGGGGACGGACACTGAAGCTTTCTTT
TRBJ2-1 | TRBD2 | many | TRBV10-1 | CASNGRGGPFDEQFF | TGCGCCAGCAACGGGCGGGGGGGCCCGTTTGATGAGCAGTTCTTC
TRBJ2-4 | TRBD2 | NA | TRBV18 | CASSPRPAGAPGDIQYF | TGTGCCAGCTCACCACGCCCAGCGGGGGCGCCCGGGGACATTCAGTACTTC
TRBJ2-7 | NA | many | TRBV28 | CASSPRGVSYEQYF | TGTGCCAGCAGTCCCAGGGGGGTCTCCTACGAGCAGTACTTC
TRBJ2-3 | NA | few | TRBV4-2 | CASSPPSGTDTQYF | TGTGCCAGCAGCCCCCCTTCGGGCACAGATACGCAGTATTTT
TRBJ1-2 | NA | many | TRBV7-6 | CASGGTPFFWGYTF | TGTGCCAGCGGAGGGACCCCCTTTTTTTGGGGCTACACCTTC
TRBJ2-7 | NA | NA | TRBV3-1 | CASSQVAYEQYF | TGTGCCAGCAGCCAAGTTGCCTACGAGCAGTACTTC
TRBJ2-3 | TRBD1 | many | TRBV5-4 | CASSWEGQGRADTQYF | TGTGCCAGCAGCTGGGAGGGACAGGGACGGGCAGATACGCAGTATTTT
TRBJ2-3 | TRBD1 | many | TRBV29-1 | CSYGNRGSTDTQYF | TGCAGCTACGGAAACAGGGGGTCCACAGATACGCAGTATTTT
TRBJ1-2 | TRBD1 | many | TRBV20-1 | CSARTGESGYTF | TGCAGTGCTAGGACAGGGGAAAGTGGCTACACCTTC
TRBJ1-2 | NA | NA | TRBV29-1 | CSVDDWTDFYNYGYTF | TGCAGCGTTGACGACTGGACAGACTTTTATAACTATGGCTACACCTTC
TRBJ2-7 | NA | few | TRBV12-3/TRBV12-4 | CASSRSNNAYEQYF | TGTGCCAGCAGCCGCTCAAATAACGCTTACGAGCAGTACTTC
TRBJ2-1 | NA | many | TRBV6-2/TRBV6-3 | CASSTEGQFNEQFF | TGTGCCAGCAGTACAGAAGGACAGTTCAATGAGCAGTTCTTC
TRBJ2-7 | NA | NA | TRBV30 | CAWSPVSGAYEQYF | TGTGCCTGGAGCCCGGTATCGGGGGCCTACGAGCAGTACTTC
TRBJ2-1 | TRBD2 | many | TRBV10-1 | CASATSGAYNEQFF | TGCGCCAGCGCCACTAGCGGGGCGTACAATGAGCAGTTCTTC
TRBJ1-2 | TRBD1 | many | TRBV4-3 | CASSWDRGDYGYTF | TGCGCCAGCAGCTGGGACAGGGGGGACTATGGCTACACCTTC
TRBJ1-1 | NA | many | TRBV5-6 | CASSEAGSVRAFF | TGTGCCAGCAGTGAGGCAGGGAGCGTACGAGCTTTCTTT
TRBJ2-7 | TRBD2 | medium-sized | TRBV20-1 | CSARTHRGGLEEQYF | TGCAGTGCTAGGACCCACCGGGGGGGCCTGGAGGAGCAGTACTTC
TRBJ2-5 | TRBD2 | many | TRBV7-2 | CASSYQSGGETQYF | TGTGCCAGCAGCTACCAAAGCGGGGGGGAGACCCAGTACTTC
TRBJ2-3 | NA | few | TRBV11-2 | CASSYNLVTLTDTQYF | TGTGCCAGCAGCTACAACCTGGTTACGCTCACAGATACGCAGTATTTT
TRBJ2-3 | NA | many | TRBV4-3 | CASSQGDPTDTQYF | TGCGCCAGCAGCCAGGGAGACCCCACAGATACGCAGTATTTT
TRBJ1-1 | NA | few | TRBV20-1 | CSARGPTGRGTEAFF | TGCAGTGCTAGAGGCCCCACAGGGAGAGGCACTGAAGCTTTCTTT
TRBJ2-6 | NA | NA | TRBV4-3 | CASSQDTGTLSSGANVLTF | TGCGCCAGCAGCCAGGACACAGGGACCCTGAGCTCTGGGGCCAACGTCCTGACTTTC
TRBJ2-3 | TRBD1 | many | TRBV5-1 | CASTRQGISTDTQYF | TGCGCCAGTACCCGACAGGGGATTAGCACAGATACGCAGTATTTT
TRBJ2-7 | NA | few | TRBV6-1 | CASSVGTYEQYF | TGTGCCAGCAGTGTCGGGACCTACGAGCAGTACTTC
TRBJ2-4 | NA | NA | TRBV20-1 | CSALGGPKNIQYF | TGCAGTGCCCTGGGGGGCCCCAAAAACATTCAGTACTTC
TRBJ2-3 | NA | many | TRBV9 | CASSVAVGGTDTQYF | TGTGCCAGCAGCGTAGCCGTGGGGGGCACAGATACGCAGTATTTT
TRBJ2-2 | NA | few | TRBV24-1 | CATSDLPGRGVGELFF | TGTGCCACCAGTGATTTGCCAGGGCGAGGGGTCGGGGAGCTGTTTTTT
TRBJ2-7 | NA | NA | TRBV29-1 | CSVFTWEQYF | TGCAGCGTCTTCACGTGGGAGCAGTACTTC